This T cell receptor beta chain was sequenced during a study of blood T cell repertoires in COVID-19. Across the study: COVID-19 samples collected from the United States, Italy and Spain covered acute and convalescent phases.

The CDR3 is 11 amino acids. Trimming took 3 bases from V and 4 from J, leaving 6 bases between them. Germline CDR1 GTSNPN, CDR2 SVGIG (reference sequence). Using immunoSEQ multiplex PCR, the repertoire was profiled, and TCRdb retains in-frame clones only, with some absent. The profile shows about 45,000 clones, roughly 87% of them singletons. The chain combines TRBV30 with TRBJ1-1; D is possibly TRBD1 (5 bases). What was sequenced was peripheral blood. This receptor was obtained from a human donor in a cohort sampled during active COVID-19. The CDR3 nucleotides read TGTGCCTGGAGGCAGGGCACTGAAGCTTTCTTT. Its translation: CAWRQGTEAFF.